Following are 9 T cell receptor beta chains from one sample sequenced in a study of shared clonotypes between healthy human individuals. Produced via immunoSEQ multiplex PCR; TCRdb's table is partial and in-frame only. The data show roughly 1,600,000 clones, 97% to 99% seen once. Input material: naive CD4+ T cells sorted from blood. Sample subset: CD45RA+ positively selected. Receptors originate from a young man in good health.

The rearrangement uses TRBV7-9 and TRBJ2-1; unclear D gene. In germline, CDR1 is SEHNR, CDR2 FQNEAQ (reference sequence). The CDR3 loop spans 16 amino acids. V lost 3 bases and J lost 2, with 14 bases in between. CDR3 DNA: TGTGCCAGCAGCTTTTACCCAGCCATTGCCTACAATGAGCAGTTCTTC. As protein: CASSFYPAIAYNEQFF.

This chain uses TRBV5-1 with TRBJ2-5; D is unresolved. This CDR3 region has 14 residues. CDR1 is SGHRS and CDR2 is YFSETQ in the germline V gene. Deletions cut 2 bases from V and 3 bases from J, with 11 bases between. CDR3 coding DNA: TGCGCCAGCAGCTTTCCCACCTACGAAGAGACCCAGTACTTC. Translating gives CASSFPTYEETQYF.

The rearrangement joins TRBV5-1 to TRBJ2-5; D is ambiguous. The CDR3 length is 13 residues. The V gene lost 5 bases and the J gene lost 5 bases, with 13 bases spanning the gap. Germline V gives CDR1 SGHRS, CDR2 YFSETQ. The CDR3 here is CASRTTPGETQYF. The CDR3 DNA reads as TGCGCCAGCAGGACCACGCCCGGTGAGACCCAGTACTTC.

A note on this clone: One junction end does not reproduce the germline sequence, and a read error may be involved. The CDR3 nucleotides are TGTGCCAGCTCCCCACAGCTGAACACTGAAGCTTTCTTT. Translation gives CASSPQLNTEAFF. V is TRBV18 and J is TRBJ1-1; the D is unclear. Germline CDR1 reads KGHSH; CDR2 reads LQKENI. The CDR3 runs to 13 residues.

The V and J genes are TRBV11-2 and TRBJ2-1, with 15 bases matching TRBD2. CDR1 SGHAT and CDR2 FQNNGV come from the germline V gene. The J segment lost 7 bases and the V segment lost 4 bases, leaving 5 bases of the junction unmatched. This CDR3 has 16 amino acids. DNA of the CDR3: TGTGCCAGCAGCTCAGGACTAGCGGGAGGGCTAAATGAGCAGTTCTTC. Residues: CASSSGLAGGLNEQFF.

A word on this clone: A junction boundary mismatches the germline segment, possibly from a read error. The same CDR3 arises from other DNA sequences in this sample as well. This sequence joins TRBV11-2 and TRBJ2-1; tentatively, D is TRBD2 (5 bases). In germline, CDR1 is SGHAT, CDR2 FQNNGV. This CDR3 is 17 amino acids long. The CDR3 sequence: CASRESLRTLTYNEQFF. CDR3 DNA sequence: TGTGCTAGCAGAGAATCCCTCCGGACTCTAACTTACAATGAGCAGTTCTTC. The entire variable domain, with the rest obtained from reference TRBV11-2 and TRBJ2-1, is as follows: EAGVAQSPRYKIIEKRQSVAFWCNPISGHATLYWYQQILGQGPKLLIQFQNNGVVDDSQLPKDRFSAERLKGVDSTLKIQPAKLEDSAVYLCASRESLRTLTYNEQFFGPGTRLTVL.

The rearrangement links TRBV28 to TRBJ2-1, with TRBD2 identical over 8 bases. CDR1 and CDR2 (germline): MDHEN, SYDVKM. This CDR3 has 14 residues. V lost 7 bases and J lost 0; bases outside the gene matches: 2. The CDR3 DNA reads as TGTGCCAGCACGGGGGGGAGCTCCTACAATGAGCAGTTCTTC. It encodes CASTGGSSYNEQFF.

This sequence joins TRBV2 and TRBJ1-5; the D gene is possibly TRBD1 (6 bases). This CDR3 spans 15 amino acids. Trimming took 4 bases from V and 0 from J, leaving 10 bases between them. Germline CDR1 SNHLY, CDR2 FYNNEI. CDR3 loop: CASSVDRNSNQPQHF. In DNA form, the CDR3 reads TGTGCCAGCAGTGTCGACAGGAATAGCAATCAGCCCCAGCATTTT.

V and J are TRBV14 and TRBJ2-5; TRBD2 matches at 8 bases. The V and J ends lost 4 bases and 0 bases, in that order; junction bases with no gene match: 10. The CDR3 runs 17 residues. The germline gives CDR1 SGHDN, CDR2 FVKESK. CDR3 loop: CASSRRRTSGNQETQYF. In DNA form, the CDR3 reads TGTGCCAGCAGCCGAAGGCGTACTAGCGGAAACCAAGAGACCCAGTACTTC.